This T cell receptor (beta chain) was captured by sequencing in a study of shared clonotypes between healthy human individuals. Study summary: CD4 naive cells filled three plates per donor, CD4 memory three, CD8 naive two and CD8 memory one. Study-level points and caveats: All-four-donor shared clonotypes had higher generation probabilities than non-shared clonotypes did. The sharing of 4% to 5.5% of naive CD4 clonotypes was seen across several donors.

CDR1 and CDR2 from the germline V gene are SNHLY and FYNNEI. The CDR3 is 14 residues long. V lost 10 bases and J 4 bases, leaving 19 bases between the germline ends. Methods used by the authors: Because ImmunoSEQ provided only junction sequences with no quality scores, the filtering differed. Sequencing used immunoSEQ multiplex PCR; TCRdb keeps in-frame clones, though not all of them. V, J and clone size reflect that table, while D and trimming were determined from the DNA. This sample has some 1,600,000 clones, with 95% to 99% found just once. On this clone itself: The target antigen is unknown.

The chain joins TRBV2 to TRBJ1-2, with a tentative D call TRBD1 (6 bases). The sample was naive CD4+ T cells sorted from blood. The subset denotes: CD45RA+ positively selected. The clonotype comes from a young man in good health. CDR3 residues: CAIPSGQSVYGYTF. DNA for the CDR3: TGTGCCATACCTTCCGGACAGAGCGTCTATGGCTACACCTTC. The full variable domain, completed using reference TRBV2 and TRBJ1-2, is EPEVTQTPSHQVTQMGQEVILRCVPISNHLYFYWYRQILGQKVEFLVSFYNNEISEKSEIFDDQFSVERPDGSNFTLKIRSTKLEDSAMYFCAIPSGQSVYGYTFGSGTRLTVV.